The rows below give T cell receptor beta chains drawn from one sample of a study of blood T cell repertoires in COVID-19. TCRdb's table, derived via immunoSEQ multiplex PCR, lists solely in-frame clones and lacks some. The sample consists of 250,000 or so clones, 88% of them appearing once. Source material: peripheral blood. These receptors were obtained from a woman in her 30s with acute or convalescent COVID-19. Each CDR3 is given with its conserved first and last residue. D genes are given only for firm matches. For some rows the clone size is stated as once, few or many, or as a class when expanded; others skip it.

v_call	cdr3_length	d_call	j_call	clone_size	cdr3_aa	cdr3_nt
TRBV19	16	TRBD1	TRBJ1-4	-	CASRRGGQGGFEKLFF	TGTGCCAGTAGAAGGGGTGGACAGGGGGGATTCGAAAAACTGTTTTTT
TRBV7-9	13	-	TRBJ1-2	-	CASSLVGVGGYTF	TGTGCCAGCAGCTTAGTAGGGGTGGGAGGCTACACCTTC
TRBV9	15	-	TRBJ2-7	once	CASSPIPGRNYEQYF	TGTGCCAGCAGCCCAATTCCCGGGAGAAACTACGAGCAGTACTTC
TRBV7-9	16	TRBD2	TRBJ2-3	-	CASSPTGLALSDTQYF	TGTGCCAGCAGCCCAACGGGACTAGCGTTGTCAGATACGCAGTATTTT
TRBV27	19	TRBD1	TRBJ1-1	-	CASSLTRLTRQGKNTEAFF	TGTGCCAGCAGTTTAACCCGCCTAACCCGACAGGGGAAGAACACTGAAGCTTTCTTT
TRBV25-1	14	-	TRBJ1-4	-	CASSEVQKNEKLFF	TGTGCCAGCAGTGAGGTACAGAAGAATGAAAAACTGTTTTTT
TRBV30	17	TRBD1	TRBJ1-6	-	CAWSSGRTGGRNSPLHF	TGTGCCTGGAGTTCTGGAAGAACAGGGGGAAGGAATTCACCCCTCCACTTT
TRBV30	20	-	TRBJ1-3	once	CASNFRIKTRRPTFGNTIYF	TGTGCCTCTAACTTCAGGATAAAGACAAGGCGCCCCACATTTGGAAACACCATATATTTT
TRBV11-2	15	-	TRBJ2-3	-	CASSLGRQATDTQYF	TGTGCCAGCAGCTTAGGTCGACAGGCCACAGATACGCAGTATTTT
TRBV30	12	-	TRBJ2-7	-	CAWSLVSYEQYF	TGTGCCTGGAGTCTGGTCAGCTACGAGCAGTACTTC
TRBV18	16	-	TRBJ1-3	-	CASSAGTAISGNTIYF	TGTGCCAGCTCAGCCGGGACTGCGATCTCTGGAAACACCATATATTTT
TRBV18	15	-	TRBJ1-5	-	CASSPEQGIYQPQHF	TGTGCCAGCTCACCAGAACAGGGAATATATCAGCCCCAGCATTTT
TRBV30	16	-	TRBJ2-1	-	CAWSVFGGGMYNEQFF	TGTGCCTGGAGTGTATTTGGGGGCGGAATGTACAATGAGCAGTTCTTC
TRBV5-6	18	-	TRBJ2-5	-	CASSLAAGRRWGQETQYF	TGTGCCAGCAGCTTGGCCGCGGGGCGCAGGTGGGGTCAAGAGACCCAGTACTTC
TRBV2	15	TRBD2	TRBJ2-5	few	CASSPQGLAWETQYF	TGTGCCAGCAGTCCACAGGGACTAGCGTGGGAGACCCAGTACTTC
TRBV9	16	TRBD1	TRBJ2-2	-	CASSGFGTGSPGELFF	TGTGCCAGCAGTGGATTCGGGACAGGGTCCCCCGGGGAGCTGTTTTTT
TRBV7-2	15	-	TRBJ2-5	-	CASTPSRATSWTQYF	TGTGCCAGCACCCCTTCGCGGGCCACTTCTTGGACCCAGTACTTC
TRBV30	13	-	TRBJ1-2	-	CAWTGIADYGYTF	TGTGCCTGGACAGGGATCGCGGACTATGGCTACACCTTC
TRBV7-9	18	TRBD1	TRBJ2-2	-	CASSTPKPGQEDTGELFF	TGTGCCAGCAGCACCCCAAAACCGGGACAGGAGGACACCGGGGAGCTGTTTTTT
TRBV24-1	17	-	TRBJ2-5	-	CATSDSGGVRGQETQYF	TGTGCCACCAGTGACTCCGGTGGGGTGCGGGGACAAGAGACCCAGTACTTC
TRBV9	16	-	TRBJ2-3	-	CASSVFGASVSDTQYF	TGTGCCAGCAGCGTATTTGGGGCTAGCGTTTCAGATACGCAGTATTTT
TRBV6-5	14	-	TRBJ1-4	-	CATRGGGANEKLFF	TGTGCCACCAGGGGCGGGGGAGCTAATGAAAAACTGTTTTTT
TRBV4-3	14	-	TRBJ2-1	-	CASSRQLVPDEQFF	TGCGCCAGCAGCCGCCAACTAGTCCCAGATGAGCAGTTCTTC
TRBV6-5	14	-	TRBJ1-2	-	CASSSDAGLYGYTF	TGTGCCAGCAGTTCCGACGCAGGGTTATATGGCTACACCTTC
TRBV2	15	TRBD1	TRBJ1-6	-	CASRWTGAINSPLHF	TGTGCCAGCCGATGGACAGGGGCGATTAATTCACCCCTCCACTTT
TRBV11-2	13	TRBD2	TRBJ2-1	-	CASSLPSGGRRFF	TGTGCCAGCAGCCTCCCCAGCGGGGGGCGTCGGTTCTTC
TRBV9	16	-	TRBJ2-1	-	CASSGGRLAINNEQFF	TGTGCCAGCAGCGGAGGGCGTCTGGCTATTAACAATGAGCAGTTCTTC
TRBV6-2/TRBV6-3	12	-	TRBJ2-1	-	CASSLSYNEQFF	TGTGCCAGCAGTCTCAGCTACAATGAGCAGTTCTTC
TRBV10-1	17	TRBD2	TRBJ2-2	-	CASSDWTSGENTGELFF	TGCGCCAGCAGTGATTGGACTAGCGGAGAGAACACCGGGGAGCTGTTTTTT
TRBV19	15	TRBD1	TRBJ2-7	-	CASSFRGQGSYEQYF	TGTGCCAGTAGTTTTCGGGGACAGGGATCCTACGAGCAGTACTTC
TRBV9	13	-	TRBJ2-1	-	CASSLGQSNEQFF	TGTGCCAGCAGCCTCGGACAGTCCAATGAGCAGTTCTTC
TRBV13	14	-	TRBJ2-6	-	CASTPSSGANVLTF	TGTGCCAGCACCCCGTCCTCTGGGGCCAACGTCCTGACTTTC
TRBV4-2	16	-	TRBJ1-3	-	CASSQEGQGYGNTIYF	TGTGCCAGCAGCCAAGAAGGGCAGGGTTACGGAAACACCATATATTTT
TRBV29-1	10	-	TRBJ1-6	-	CSVDDGKKTF	TGCAGCGTTGACGACGGCAAGAAGACATTT
TRBV7-3	14	-	TRBJ2-2	-	CASSLGQNTGELFF	TGTGCCAGCAGCTTAGGACAGAACACCGGGGAGCTGTTTTTT
TRBV12-3/TRBV12-4	12	TRBD1	TRBJ1-5	-	CASSLTQGTQHF	TGTGCCAGCAGTTTGACACAGGGGACCCAGCATTTT
TRBV3-1/TRBV3-2	16	TRBD2	TRBJ2-3	-	CASSQLAGGSTDTQYF	TGTGCCAGCAGCCAACTGGCGGGAGGTTCCACAGATACGCAGTATTTT
TRBV11-3	15	-	TRBJ2-3	-	CASSSGSFSTDTQYF	TGTGCCAGCAGTTCCGGGTCTTTTAGCACAGATACGCAGTATTTT
TRBV11-1	14	TRBD1	TRBJ1-6	once	CASSRGQDNSPLHF	TGTGCCAGCAGCCGGGGACAGGATAATTCACCCCTCCACTTT
TRBV29-1	15	TRBD1	TRBJ2-1	-	CSVGLRGLTYNEQFF	TGCAGCGTTGGCCTCAGGGGGTTAACCTACAATGAGCAGTTCTTC
TRBV19	15	TRBD1	TRBJ1-4	-	CASGTGGRANEKLFF	TGTGCCAGTGGGACAGGGGGCAGAGCTAATGAAAAACTGTTTTTT
TRBV5-1	13	-	TRBJ2-1	-	CASRAEVLNEQFF	TGCGCCAGCAGGGCCGAGGTTTTGAATGAGCAGTTCTTC
TRBV3-1/TRBV3-2	16	TRBD1	TRBJ1-1	once	CASSHWDRAMNTEAFF	TGTGCCAGCAGCCATTGGGACAGGGCCATGAACACTGAAGCTTTCTTT
TRBV5-4	15	-	TRBJ2-2	once	CASSYRTANTGELFF	TGTGCCAGCAGCTATAGGACAGCGAACACCGGGGAGCTGTTTTTT
TRBV19	14	-	TRBJ1-4	-	CASSKGGLGEKLFF	TGTGCCAGTAGTAAGGGGGGGCTTGGTGAAAAACTGTTTTTT
TRBV19	15	TRBD1	TRBJ1-5	-	CASSIVRQGTQPQHF	TGTGCCAGTAGTATAGTTCGACAGGGAACCCAGCCCCAGCATTTT
TRBV7-2	16	TRBD2	TRBJ2-1	-	CASSFIAGGPGNEQFF	TGTGCCAGCAGCTTCATAGCGGGAGGGCCAGGAAATGAGCAGTTCTTC
TRBV5-6	14	-	TRBJ2-1	-	CASSLVGSHNEQFF	TGTGCCAGCAGCTTGGTAGGTAGCCACAATGAGCAGTTCTTC
TRBV12-5	15	-	TRBJ1-5	-	CASGSGQLSNQPQHF	TGTGCTAGTGGTTCCGGACAGCTAAGCAATCAGCCCCAGCATTTT
TRBV7-3	13	-	TRBJ2-7	-	CASSRGHPGEQYF	TGTGCCAGCAGCCGGGGACACCCGGGCGAGCAGTACTTC
TRBV7-9	13	-	TRBJ2-1	-	CASSLATGAEQFF	TGTGCCAGCAGCTTAGCGACAGGAGCTGAGCAGTTCTTC
TRBV13	15	TRBD1	TRBJ1-2	-	CASSRSDRGNYGYTF	TGTGCCAGCAGCCGCTCCGACAGGGGAAACTATGGCTACACCTTC
TRBV7-2	16	-	TRBJ2-1	-	CASSLATQSSYNEQFF	TGTGCCAGCAGCTTAGCGACTCAAAGCTCCTACAATGAGCAGTTCTTC
TRBV5-6	15	-	TRBJ1-2	-	CASSPVGGSLYGYTF	TGTGCCAGCAGCCCTGTTGGCGGATCCCTCTATGGCTACACCTTC
TRBV7-2	11	-	TRBJ2-3	-	CASSFREAQYF	TGTGCCAGCAGCTTTCGAGAGGCGCAGTATTTT
TRBV27	13	TRBD1	TRBJ1-2	-	CASRNRQGGGYTF	TGTGCCAGCAGGAATAGACAGGGGGGTGGCTACACCTTC
TRBV6-5	13	TRBD1	TRBJ2-7	-	CASARQGPDEQYF	TGTGCCAGCGCAAGACAGGGCCCAGACGAGCAGTACTTC
TRBV27	15	TRBD2	TRBJ2-1	-	CASSPGGPDYNEQFF	TGTGCCAGCAGTCCGGGGGGGCCAGACTACAATGAGCAGTTCTTC
TRBV5-6	18	-	TRBJ1-1	-	CASSPIKTGPRMNTEAFF	TGTGCCAGCAGTCCGATAAAGACAGGACCCCGGATGAACACTGAAGCTTTCTTT
TRBV19	14	TRBD1	TRBJ2-3	-	CASRDRVGGDTQYF	TGTGCCAGCAGAGACAGGGTTGGAGGAGATACGCAGTATTTT